These 26 T cell receptor beta chains were all obtained from the same sample, sequenced in a study of blood T cell repertoires in COVID-19. Clones were sequenced by immunoSEQ multiplex PCR, and TCRdb holds only the in-frame ones, with some missing. Of some 150,000 clones listed, 70% to 90% are singletons. The sample comprised PBMCs or T cells enriched from blood (not recorded which). The origin of the receptors is a woman aged 45-60 years who had recovered from COVID-19.

DNA of the CDR3: TGCGCCAGCAGTGAAGGACAATCCCCAGATACGCAGTATTTT. It encodes CASSEGQSPDTQYF. This chain connects TRBV10-1 to TRBJ2-3, with D possibly TRBD1 on 5 matching bases. The CDR3 is 14 residues long. Deletions cut 3 bases from V and 4 bases from J, with 11 bases between. Per the germline V gene, CDR1 is WNHNN and CDR2 is SYGVQD (reference sequence).

V gene TRBV11-3 combines with J gene TRBJ2-3; tentative D call: TRBD1 (6 bases). The germline V gene encodes CDR1 SGHNT and CDR2 YENEEA. Between the trimmed V and J ends, which lost 1 base and 3 bases, there was a span of 8 bases. This CDR3 comprises 14 residues. CDR3 coding DNA: TGTGCCAGCAGCTTAGGAGGGGGAACAGATACGCAGTATTTT. Translation gives CASSLGGGTDTQYF.

The chain recombines TRBV6-1 with TRBJ2-2; possible D gene TRBD2, 5 bases. CDR1 is MNHNS, CDR2 SASEGT, per germline. V lost 2 bases and J lost 6, with 13 bases in between. The CDR3 length is 15 residues. As DNA, the CDR3 is TGTGCCAGCAGTGAAAGAGGAGGACTTCCCGGGGAGCTGTTTTTT. Translated: CASSERGGLPGELFF.

With regard to this clone: Distinct nucleotide sequences in the sample also encode this CDR3. The genes are TRBV25-1 and TRBJ2-3, with 7 bases that match TRBD2. Per the germline V gene, CDR1 is MGHDK and CDR2 is SYGVNS. V was pared by 6 bases and J by 6 bases, with 0 bases of the junction left unmatched. CDR3 size: 11 residues. CDR3 loop: CASRRGDTQYF. The CDR3 DNA is TGTGCCAGCAGGCGGGGGGATACGCAGTATTTT.

The chain uses TRBV28 and TRBJ1-1; tentative D call: TRBD1 (5 bases). CDR3 length: 12 amino acids. The V end was cut by 7 bases, the J end by 0 bases, with 6 bases between. Germline lookup yields CDR1 MDHEN and CDR2 SYDVKM. The CDR3 loop is CASNRMNTEAFF. CDR3 in DNA: TGTGCCAGCAACAGGATGAACACTGAAGCTTTCTTT. The full variable domain, in which reference TRBV28 and TRBJ1-1 provide the parts outside the CDR3, is DVKVTQSSRYLVKRTGEKVFLECVQDMDHENMFWYRQDPGLGLRLIYFSYDVKMKEKGDIPEGYSVSREKKERFSLILESASTNQTSMYLCASNRMNTEAFFGQGTRLTVV.

The chain joins TRBV5-1 to TRBJ1-3; a weak D match, TRBD1 (6 bases). CDR1 is SGHRS and CDR2 is YFSETQ in the germline V gene. Trimming took 8 bases from V and 0 from J, leaving 18 bases between them. The CDR3 length is 16 residues. CDR3 sequence (DNA): TGCGCCAGTGGACAGTTCGAGACCCGCTCTGGAAACACCATATATTTT. It specifies CASGQFETRSGNTIYF.

The chain couples TRBV11-2 to TRBJ2-3; 8 bases fit TRBD2. The V gene's germline CDR1 is SGHAT and CDR2 FQNNGV. This CDR3 is built from 16 residues. The trim removed 5 bases at V and 5 bases at J, leaving 12 bases unmatched. CDR3 nucleotide sequence: TGTGCCAGCAGCCCCCGGGGGGGCCGAGGTGGAGATACGCAGTATTTT. It is translated as CASSPRGGRGGDTQYF.

The chain carries TRBV3-1 (or the pseudogene TRBV3-2) and TRBJ2-5; TRBD1 might be the D (6 bases). The CDR3 contains 13 residues. Trimming shortened V by 8 bases and J by 5 bases, and 15 bases separated the two germline ends. The germline V gene has CDR1 LGHDT and CDR2 YNNKEL (reference sequence). The CDR3 DNA reads TGTGCCAGCGGGGAATGGGGGCCGGAGACCCAGTACTTC. Translated: CASGEWGPETQYF.

The chain couples TRBV19 to TRBJ2-3; tentative D call: TRBD1 (5 bases). The CDR3 is made up of 14 amino acids. The V gene's germline CDR1 is LNHDA and CDR2 SQIVND (reference sequence). The ends were cut back, 4 bases at V and 4 bases at J, with 12 bases in the middle. The CDR3 reads CASSTKGAPDTQYF. CDR3 sequence (DNA): TGTGCCAGTAGTACCAAAGGGGCTCCAGATACGCAGTATTTT.

This chain uses TRBV28 with TRBJ1-5; D remains unclear. The CDR3 loop spans 14 amino acids. In germline, CDR1 is MDHEN, CDR2 SYDVKM. Trimming removed 0 bases at V and 6 bases at J, with 9 bases between. The CDR3 protein is CASSLWSVRQPQHF. The CDR3 DNA is TGTGCCAGCAGTTTATGGTCCGTCCGTCAGCCCCAGCATTTT.

This clone has just one count. This rearrangement joins TRBV5-6 to TRBJ1-5; no definite D call. V lost 4 bases to trimming and J lost 5 bases, with 13 bases between them. Germline V CDR1 and CDR2: SGHDT, YYEEEE. The length of the CDR3 is 14 residues. The CDR3 DNA is TGTGCCAGCAGCCTCTCGTATTTTGATCAGCCCCAGCATTTT. As protein: CASSLSYFDQPQHF.

This clone was seen at least ten times. V gene TRBV28 combines with J gene TRBJ1-1, with D possibly TRBD1 on 6 matching bases. V lost 6 bases to trimming and J lost 5 bases, with 19 bases between them. Germline-derived CDR1 and CDR2 are MDHEN and SYDVKM. The CDR3 is 15 residues long. The CDR3 protein is CASRPLLGGATEAFF. The CDR3 DNA is TGTGCCAGCAGACCCCTACTGGGGGGGGCGACTGAAGCTTTCTTT.

This chain uses TRBV28 with TRBJ1-1, with 12 bases fitting TRBD1. J gave up 5 bases and V 4 bases, and 5 bases lay outside the gene matches. Germline V CDR1 and CDR2: MDHEN, SYDVKM. This CDR3 is built from 15 residues. CDR3 in DNA: TGTGCCAGCAGTTCAACGGGACAGGGGGCGACTGAAGCTTTCTTT. Protein: CASSSTGQGATEAFF.

The J gene is TRBJ1-6, the V gene TRBV27; tentatively, D is TRBD1 (5 bases). Germline V gene data show CDR1 as MNHEY and CDR2 as SMNVEV (reference sequence). The CDR3 totals 15 residues. V lost 5 bases to trimming and J lost 9 bases, with 17 bases between them. CDR3 region: CASSRGGGAVSPLHF. As DNA, the CDR3 is TGTGCCAGCAGTCGGGGGGGTGGGGCAGTTTCACCCCTCCACTTT.

Here the CDR3 reads CASSKNRGEAFF. CDR3 nucleotides: TGTGCCAGCAGCAAAAACAGGGGTGAAGCTTTCTTT. V and J are TRBV3-1 (or the pseudogene TRBV3-2) and TRBJ1-1; 7 positions match TRBD1. The trim removed 5 bases at V and 7 bases at J, leaving 4 bases unmatched. CDR1 is LGHDT, CDR2 YNNKEL, per germline (reference sequence). This CDR3 has 12 amino acids.

This clone was seen a handful of times. This chain links TRBV25-1 with TRBJ2-3; no clear D. CDR3 length: 11 residues. CDR1 is MGHDK and CDR2 is SYGVNS in the germline V gene. Trimming shortened V by 11 bases and J by 9 bases, and 15 bases separated the two germline ends. CDR3 in DNA: TGTGCCTCCATCTGGGCCCGCACGCAGTATTTT. Protein sequence: CASIWARTQYF.

This chain links TRBV13 with TRBJ2-5; D perhaps matches TRBD2 (6 bases). V was trimmed by 10 bases and J by 9 bases, leaving 12 bases between them. The germline gives CDR1 PRHDT, CDR2 FYEKMQ (reference sequence). The CDR3 is 10 amino acids. DNA of the CDR3: TGTGCCACTCAAACGGGGGCCCAGTACTTC. Encoded protein: CATQTGAQYF.

The chain joins TRBV5-1 to TRBJ2-1; 9 bases are shared with TRBD2. CDR3 length: 16 amino acids. Germline CDR1 is SGHRS and CDR2 is YFSETQ. Trimming removed 4 bases from V and 3 bases from J; junction bases left unmatched: 8. CDR3: CASSHGLARNYNEQFF. For the CDR3, the DNA is TGCGCCAGCAGCCACGGACTAGCGCGAAACTACAATGAGCAGTTCTTC.

This clone was observed a few times. The J gene is TRBJ1-2, the V gene TRBV9; 7 bases fit TRBD1. CDR3 length: 14 residues. Germline V gene sequence: CDR1 SGDLS, CDR2 YYNGEE. Unmatched junction bases numbered 4, after V lost 3 bases and J lost 2 bases. The CDR3 loop is CASSGNRGNYGYTF. CDR3 in DNA: TGTGCCAGCAGCGGGAACAGGGGCAACTATGGCTACACCTTC. Full variable domain (remainder filled in from reference TRBV9 and TRBJ1-2): DSGVTQTPKHLITATGQRVTLRCSPRSGDLSVYWYQQSLDQGLQFLIQYYNGEERAKGNILERFSAQQFPDLHSELNLSSLELGDSALYFCASSGNRGNYGYTFGSGTRLTVV.

The chain couples TRBV2 to TRBJ1-6; D uncertain. This CDR3 is built from 13 residues. V lost 7 bases, J lost 6 bases, and 10 bases lay in between. Germline V CDR1 and CDR2: SNHLY, FYNNEI. As DNA, the CDR3 is TGTGCCAGCACGGCGGAGTTTAATTCACCCCTCCACTTT. Translation: CASTAEFNSPLHF.

This clone was observed a few times. V is TRBV6-2 or TRBV6-3 and J is TRBJ2-7; tentative D call: TRBD1 (6 bases). This CDR3 has 13 residues. V gave up 5 bases and J gave up 1 base, with 9 bases separating them. Germline values: CDR1 MNHEY, CDR2 SVGEGT. This CDR3 is CASSVTGSYEQYV. The CDR3 DNA reads TGTGCCAGCAGTGTGACAGGTTCCTACGAGCAGTACGTC.

The chain is built from TRBV18 and TRBJ1-3; D gene unclear. Trimming took off 2 bases at V and 6 bases at J, with 11 bases between the two ends. CDR3 size: 14 residues. Germline-derived CDR1 and CDR2 are KGHSH and LQKENI. CDR3 coding DNA: TGTGCCAGCTCACCAGCGGAGGGAAAAAACACCATATATTTT. Amino acids: CASSPAEGKNTIYF.

This chain links TRBV21-1 with TRBJ2-7; the listed D gene, TRBD2, was not tested against the DNA. TRBV21-1 is recorded as a pseudogene. The CDR3 has 19 residues. The CDR3 is CASSKEAGGVIGQVYEQYV. CDR3 DNA: TGTGCCAGCAGCAAAGAGGCGGGGGGTGTAATCGGGCAGGTCTACGAGCAGTACGTC.

The chain joins TRBV7-9 to TRBJ1-6; possible D gene TRBD1, 6 bases. Trimming stripped 4 bases from V and 6 bases from J, with 19 bases between. Germline assignment: CDR1 SEHNR and CDR2 FQNEAQ (reference sequence). The CDR3 runs to 17 residues. CDR3 residues: CASSSTGFYASNSPLHF. DNA of the CDR3: TGTGCCAGCAGCTCCACAGGGTTCTACGCTTCTAATTCACCCCTCCACTTT. Full variable domain (outside the CDR3, taken from reference TRBV7-9 and TRBJ1-6): DTGVSQNPRHKITKRGQNVTFRCDPISEHNRLYWYRQTLGQGPEFLTYFQNEAQLEKSRLLSDRFSAERPKGSFSTLEIQRTEQGDSAMYLCASSSTGFYASNSPLHFGNGTRLTVT.

The chain uses TRBV29-1 and TRBJ2-3; tentatively, D is TRBD1 (6 bases). The CDR3 is made up of 13 amino acids. The ends were cut back, 4 bases at V and 0 bases at J, with 8 bases in the middle. Germline values: CDR1 SQVTM, CDR2 ANQGSEA. The CDR3 bases are TGCAGCGTTGTAGGGGGAAGCACAGATACGCAGTATTTT. It translates to CSVVGGSTDTQYF.

This chain uses TRBV10-3 with TRBJ1-3; D is unresolved. V was trimmed by 8 bases and J by 7 bases, leaving 15 bases between them. Germline CDR1 and CDR2: ENHRY and SYGVKD. The CDR3 is made up of 13 amino acids. CDR3 protein: CAISTDPRNTIYF. DNA of the CDR3: TGTGCCATCTCTACAGACCCCAGGAACACCATATATTTT.